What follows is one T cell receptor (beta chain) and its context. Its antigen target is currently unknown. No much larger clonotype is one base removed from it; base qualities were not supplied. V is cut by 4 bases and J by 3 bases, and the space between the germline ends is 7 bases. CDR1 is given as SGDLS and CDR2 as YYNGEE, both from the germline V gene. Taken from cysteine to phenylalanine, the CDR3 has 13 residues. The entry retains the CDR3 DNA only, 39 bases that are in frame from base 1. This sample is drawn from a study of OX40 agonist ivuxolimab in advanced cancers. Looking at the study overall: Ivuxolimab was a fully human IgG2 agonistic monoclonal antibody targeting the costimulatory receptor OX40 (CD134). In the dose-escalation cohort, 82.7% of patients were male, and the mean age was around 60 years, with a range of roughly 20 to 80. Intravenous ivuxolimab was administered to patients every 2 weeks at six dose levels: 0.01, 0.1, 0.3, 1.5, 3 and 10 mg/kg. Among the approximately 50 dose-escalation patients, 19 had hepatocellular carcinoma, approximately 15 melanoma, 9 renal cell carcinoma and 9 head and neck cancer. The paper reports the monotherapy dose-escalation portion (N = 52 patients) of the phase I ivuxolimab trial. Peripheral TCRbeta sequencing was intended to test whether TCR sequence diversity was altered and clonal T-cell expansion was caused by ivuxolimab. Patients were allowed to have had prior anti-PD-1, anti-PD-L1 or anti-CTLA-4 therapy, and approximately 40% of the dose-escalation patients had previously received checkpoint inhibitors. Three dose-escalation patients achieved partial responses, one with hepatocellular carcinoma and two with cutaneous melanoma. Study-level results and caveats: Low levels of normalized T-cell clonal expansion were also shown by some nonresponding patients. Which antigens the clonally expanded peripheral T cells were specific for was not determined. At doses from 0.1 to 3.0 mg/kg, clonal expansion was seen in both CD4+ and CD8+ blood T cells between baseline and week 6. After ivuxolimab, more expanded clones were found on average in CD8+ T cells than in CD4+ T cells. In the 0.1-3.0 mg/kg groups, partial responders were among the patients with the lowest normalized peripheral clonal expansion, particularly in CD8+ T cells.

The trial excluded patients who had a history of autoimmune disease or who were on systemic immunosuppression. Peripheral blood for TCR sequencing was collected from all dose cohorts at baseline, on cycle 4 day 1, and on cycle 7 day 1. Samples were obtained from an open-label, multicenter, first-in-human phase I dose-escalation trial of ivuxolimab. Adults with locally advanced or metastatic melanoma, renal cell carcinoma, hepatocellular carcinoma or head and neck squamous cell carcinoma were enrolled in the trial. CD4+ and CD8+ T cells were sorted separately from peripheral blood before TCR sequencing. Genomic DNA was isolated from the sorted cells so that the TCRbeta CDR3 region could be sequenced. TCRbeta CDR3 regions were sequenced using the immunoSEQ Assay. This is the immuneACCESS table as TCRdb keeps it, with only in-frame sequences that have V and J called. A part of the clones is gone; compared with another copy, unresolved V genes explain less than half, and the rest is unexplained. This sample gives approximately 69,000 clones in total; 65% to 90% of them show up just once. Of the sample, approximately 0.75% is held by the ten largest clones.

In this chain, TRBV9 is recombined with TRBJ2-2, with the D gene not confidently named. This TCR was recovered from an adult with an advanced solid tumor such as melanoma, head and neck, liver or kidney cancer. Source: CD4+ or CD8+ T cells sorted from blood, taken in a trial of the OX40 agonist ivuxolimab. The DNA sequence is TGTGCCAGCAGCTATGTGGACACCGGGGAGCTGTTTTTT. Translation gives CASSYVDTGELFF. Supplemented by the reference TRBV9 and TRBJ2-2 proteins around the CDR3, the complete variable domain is DSGVTQTPKHLITATGQRVTLRCSPRSGDLSVYWYQQSLDQGLQFLIQYYNGEERAKGNILERFSAQQFPDLHSELNLSSLELGDSALYFCASSYVDTGELFFGEGSRLTVL.